The source of this TCR beta chain is a study of T cells expressing NK-cell markers. Study background: It was sorted CD3+CD56+NKG2C+, CD3+CD56+NKG2C- and CD3+CD56-NKG2C+ T cells that supplied the TCR beta repertoires.

As to this clonotype: Its antigen is unknown.

TCRdb re-called the 5' RACE reads; every CDR3 protein appears as one record, without DNA. This listing includes a few hundred thousand distinct CDR3 sequences. Germline V gene lookup returns CDR1 LGHDT and CDR2 YNNKEL (reference sequence). The CDR3 contains 14 residues. Findings of the study overall: Leadership of the CD3+CD56-NKG2C+ fraction also belonged to these clonotypes in four donors. In a group of 5 or 6 donors, dominant NKG2C+ clonotypes represented about 1.0-7.5% of CD8+ T cells.

The V gene is TRBV3-1, the J gene TRBJ2-5; TCRdb outputs TRBD2, but without DNA this stays unchecked. This TCR came from a woman aged 50 to 60 in good health. The specimen was blood T cells: a sorted CD56 or NKG2C T cell subset, CD4+ or CD8+ T cells, or bulk PBMC T cells (not recorded which). The CDR3 protein is CASSRGTSSETQYF.